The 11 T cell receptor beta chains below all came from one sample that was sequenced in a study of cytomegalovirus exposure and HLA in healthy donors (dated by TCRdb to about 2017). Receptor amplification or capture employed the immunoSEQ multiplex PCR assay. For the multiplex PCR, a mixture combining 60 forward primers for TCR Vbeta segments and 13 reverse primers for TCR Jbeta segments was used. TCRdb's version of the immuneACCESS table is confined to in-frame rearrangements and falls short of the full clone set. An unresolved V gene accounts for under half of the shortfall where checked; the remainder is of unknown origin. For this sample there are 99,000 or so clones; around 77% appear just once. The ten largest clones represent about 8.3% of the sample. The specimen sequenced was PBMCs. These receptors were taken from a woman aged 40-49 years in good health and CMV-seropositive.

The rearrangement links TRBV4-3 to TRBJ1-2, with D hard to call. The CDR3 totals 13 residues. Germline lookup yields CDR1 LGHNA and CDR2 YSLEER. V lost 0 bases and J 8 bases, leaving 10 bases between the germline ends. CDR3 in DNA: TGCGCCAGCAGCCAAGAAAGCCGACTGGGCTACACCTTC. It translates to CASSQESRLGYTF.

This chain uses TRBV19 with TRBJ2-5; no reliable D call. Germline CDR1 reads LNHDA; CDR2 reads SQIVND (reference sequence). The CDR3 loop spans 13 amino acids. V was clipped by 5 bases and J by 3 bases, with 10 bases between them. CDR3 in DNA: TGTGCCAGTAGTCTGCTCCGGGAAGAGACCCAGTACTTC. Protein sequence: CASSLLREETQYF.

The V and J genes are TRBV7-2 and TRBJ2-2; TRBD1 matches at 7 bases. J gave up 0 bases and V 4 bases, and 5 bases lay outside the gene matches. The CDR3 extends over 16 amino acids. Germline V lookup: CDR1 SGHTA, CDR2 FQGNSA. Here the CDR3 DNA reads TGTGCCAGCAGCTACTCCGGGACAGCGAACACCGGGGAGCTGTTTTTT. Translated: CASSYSGTANTGELFF. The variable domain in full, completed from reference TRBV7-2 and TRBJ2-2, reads GAGVSQSPSNKVTEKGKDVELRCDPISGHTALYWYRQSLGQGLEFLIYFQGNSAPDKSGLPSDRFSAERTGGSVSTLTIQRTQQEDSAVYLCASSYSGTANTGELFFGEGSRLTVL.

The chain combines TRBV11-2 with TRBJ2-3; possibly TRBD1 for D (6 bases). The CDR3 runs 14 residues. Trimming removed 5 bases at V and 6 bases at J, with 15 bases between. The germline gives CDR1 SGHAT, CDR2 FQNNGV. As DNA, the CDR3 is TGTGCCAGCAGCCCCCAGGGGCTTGTGGATACGCAGTATTTT. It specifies CASSPQGLVDTQYF.

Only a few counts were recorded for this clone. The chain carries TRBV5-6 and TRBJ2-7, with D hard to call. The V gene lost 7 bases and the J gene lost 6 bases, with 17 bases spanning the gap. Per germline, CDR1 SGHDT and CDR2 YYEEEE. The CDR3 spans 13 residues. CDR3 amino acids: CASSPRRSSEQYF. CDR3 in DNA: TGTGCCAGCTCCCCCCGTCGGAGTTCCGAGCAGTACTTC. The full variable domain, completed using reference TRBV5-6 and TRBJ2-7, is DAGVTQSPTHLIKTRGQQVTLRCSPKSGHDTVSWYQQALGQGPQFIFQYYEEEERQRGNFPDRFSGHQFPNYSSELNVNALLLGDSALYLCASSPRRSSEQYFGPGTRLTVT.

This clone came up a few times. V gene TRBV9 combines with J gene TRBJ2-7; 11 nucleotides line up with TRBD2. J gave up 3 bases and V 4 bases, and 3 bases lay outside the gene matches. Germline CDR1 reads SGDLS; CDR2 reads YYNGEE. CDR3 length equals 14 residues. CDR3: CASSPGTSGYEQYF. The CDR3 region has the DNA TGTGCCAGCAGCCCCGGGACTAGCGGCTACGAGCAGTACTTC.

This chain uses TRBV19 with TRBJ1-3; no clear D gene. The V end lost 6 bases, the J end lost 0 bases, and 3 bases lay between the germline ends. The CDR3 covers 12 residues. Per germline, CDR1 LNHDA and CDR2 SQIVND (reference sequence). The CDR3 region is CASRLSGNTIYF. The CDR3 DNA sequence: TGTGCCAGTAGACTCTCTGGAAACACCATATATTTT.

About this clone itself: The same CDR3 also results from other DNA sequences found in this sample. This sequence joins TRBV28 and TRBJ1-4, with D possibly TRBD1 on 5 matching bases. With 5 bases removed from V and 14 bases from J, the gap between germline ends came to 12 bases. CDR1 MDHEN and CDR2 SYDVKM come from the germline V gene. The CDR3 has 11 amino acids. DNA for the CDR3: TGTGCCAGCAGTACCAGGGTTGAGCTGTTTTTT. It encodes CASSTRVELFF.

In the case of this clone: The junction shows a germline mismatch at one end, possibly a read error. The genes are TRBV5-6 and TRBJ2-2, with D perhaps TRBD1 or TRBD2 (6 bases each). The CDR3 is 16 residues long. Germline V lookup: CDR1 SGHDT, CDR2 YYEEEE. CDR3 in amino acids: CASRLAGQGSIGELFF. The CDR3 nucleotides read TGTGCCAGCAGGTTGGCGGGGCAGGGGAGTATCGGGGAGCTGTTTTTT.

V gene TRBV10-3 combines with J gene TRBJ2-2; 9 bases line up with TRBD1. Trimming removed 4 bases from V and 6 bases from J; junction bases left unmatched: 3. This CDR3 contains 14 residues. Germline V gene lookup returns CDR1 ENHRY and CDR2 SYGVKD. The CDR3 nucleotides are TGTGCCATCAGTGGGGACAGGGATCCCGGGGAGCTGTTTTTT. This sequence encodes CAISGDRDPGELFF.

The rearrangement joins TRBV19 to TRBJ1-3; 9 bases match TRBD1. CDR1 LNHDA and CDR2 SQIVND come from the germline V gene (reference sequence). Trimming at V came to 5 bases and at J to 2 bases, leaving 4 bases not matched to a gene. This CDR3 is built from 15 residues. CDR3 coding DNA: TGTGCCAGTAGTCCACGGGACAGGGCTGGAAACACCATATATTTT. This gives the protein CASSPRDRAGNTIYF.